This T cell receptor (beta chain) comes out of a study of T cell responses to AZD1222 COVID-19 vaccine. Overall study results and limits: Of spike-specific TCRs, nearly half reportedly target regions left unmutated in variants.

For this clone: What it recognizes is unknown.

Repertoires were generated with immunoSEQ multiplex PCR, while TCRdb's copy carries only in-frame clones and drops some. The sample contains approximately 91,000 clones, approximately 90% of which appear only once. Germline V gene data show CDR1 as LNHDA and CDR2 as SQIVND (reference sequence). This CDR3 is 17 amino acids long. V lost 4 bases to trimming and J lost 10 bases, with 26 bases between them. V usage is TRBV19 and J usage is TRBJ2-1; possibly TRBD1 for D (5 bases). The sequenced sample was peripheral blood, obtained 28 days after the second AZD1222 dose. This clonotype originated in an adult who received the AZD1222 COVID-19 vaccine. CDR3 nucleotides: TGTGCCAGTAGTACAATCTTTTCATTTACCTGGGGCGAGGAGCAGTTCTTC. It encodes CASSTIFSFTWGEEQFF.